The 27 T cell receptor beta chains given below trace back to one sample, sequenced in a study of cytomegalovirus exposure and HLA in healthy donors. The study ran its PCR with 60 Vbeta and 13 Jbeta primers. The data were produced by immunoSEQ multiplex PCR, yet TCRdb's version contains in-frame clones alone and is incomplete. Of under 200,000 clones in the sample, around three quarters were seen once. The sequenced material came from PBMCs. These receptors were taken from a woman in her fifties or sixties in good health and CMV-seronegative.

The chain carries TRBV7-2 and TRBJ1-4; tentative D call: TRBD1 (5 bases). The V end lost 2 bases, the J end lost 10 bases, and 20 bases lay between the germline ends. Germline CDR1 SGHTA, CDR2 FQGNSA. This CDR3 spans 16 amino acids. The CDR3 spells CASSLSTGNSGGKLFF. The CDR3 DNA follows: TGTGCCAGCAGCTTATCTACAGGCAACTCTGGCGGAAAACTGTTTTTT.

V and J are TRBV7-9 and TRBJ2-1; possible D gene TRBD1, 6 bases. This CDR3 comprises 15 residues. Germline assignment: CDR1 SEHNR and CDR2 FQNEAQ (reference sequence). The V gene lost 1 base and the J gene lost 7 bases, with 14 bases spanning the gap. For the CDR3, the DNA is TGTGCCAGCAGCTTAGTGACAGGCCGAAAGAATGAGCAGTTCTTC. It codes for CASSLVTGRKNEQFF.

This clone was found a few times. The chain employs TRBV18 and TRBJ1-4; TRBD1 might be the D (6 bases). The CDR3 has 14 amino acids. V lost 1 base and J lost 8, with 11 bases in between. Germline loops: CDR1 KGHSH, CDR2 LQKENI. CDR3 nucleotide sequence: TGTGCCAGCTCACCACGAGGGGGGGGCGAAAAACTGTTTTTT. It translates to CASSPRGGGEKLFF.

The chain couples TRBV28 to TRBJ1-4; 8 nucleotides agree with TRBD1. CDR3 length: 17 amino acids. CDR1 is MDHEN and CDR2 is SYDVKM in the germline V gene. Unmatched junction bases numbered 10, after V lost 7 bases and J lost 0 bases. The CDR3, as DNA: TGTGCCAGCACCCATTCAGGGGGCCGTGCAACTAATGAAAAACTGTTTTTT. Residues: CASTHSGGRATNEKLFF.

The V and J genes are TRBV11-3 and TRBJ2-1; 9 positions match TRBD1. CDR1 and CDR2 (germline): SGHNT, YENEEA. V dropped 6 bases and J dropped 9; count of bases not matched to a gene: 9. CDR3 size: 14 residues. CDR3 loop: CASRPGQGSGEQFF. Written as DNA, the CDR3 is TGTGCCAGCAGACCGGGACAGGGCTCAGGTGAGCAGTTCTTC.

This clone has only one observation. The chain recombines TRBV28 with TRBJ2-7; TRBD1 agrees at 9 bases. With V trimmed by 5 bases and J by 1 base, 6 bases remained unmatched. From germline, CDR1 is MDHEN and CDR2 SYDVKM. The CDR3 is made up of 15 amino acids. The CDR3 bases are TGTGCCAGCAGTCGGCCCGGGACAGGGTCCTACGAGCAGTACTTC. Protein: CASSRPGTGSYEQYF.

This chain links TRBV7-9 with TRBJ1-3; D gene unclear. CDR1 is SEHNR and CDR2 is FQNEAQ in the germline V gene (reference sequence). Trimming removed 3 bases at V and 2 bases at J, with 14 bases between. This CDR3 is 16 amino acids long. CDR3 nucleotide sequence: TGTGCCAGCAGCTTTGATTGGGAGGACCCTGGAAACACCATATATTTT. Translated: CASSFDWEDPGNTIYF.

CDR3 sequence reads: CASSWDINYGYTF. In DNA form, the CDR3 reads TGCGCCAGCAGCTGGGACATAAACTATGGCTACACCTTC. The chain has TRBV5-1 and TRBJ1-2; tentative D call: TRBD1 (6 bases). Germline-derived CDR1 and CDR2 are SGHRS and YFSETQ. The CDR3 is made up of 13 amino acids. Trimming pared 3 bases from V and 2 bases from J, leaving 8 bases between. Full variable domain (outside the CDR3, taken from reference TRBV5-1 and TRBJ1-2): KAGVTQTPRYLIKTRGQQVTLSCSPISGHRSVSWYQQTPGQGLQFLFEYFSETQRNKGNFPGRFSGRQFSNSRSEMNVSTLELGDSALYLCASSWDINYGYTFGSGTRLTVV.

CDR3 in amino acids: CSVRTGRSLYGYTF. The CDR3 bases are TGCAGCGTGCGGACAGGGCGATCCCTCTATGGCTACACCTTC. This sequence joins TRBV29-1 and TRBJ1-2, with 8 bases identical to TRBD1. V gave up 6 bases and J gave up 4 bases; unmatched junction bases: 10. Germline V gene sequence: CDR1 SQVTM, CDR2 ANQGSEA. The CDR3 runs 14 residues.

V usage is TRBV6-6 and J usage is TRBJ1-1, with 8 bases identical to TRBD1. This CDR3 is 13 amino acids long. Germline V gene sequence: CDR1 MNHNY, CDR2 SVGAGI (reference sequence). Trimming took 6 bases from V and 7 from J; bases not matched to a gene: 7. CDR3 loop: CASSRQGIFEAFF. The CDR3 DNA reads as TGTGCCAGCAGCCGACAGGGGATATTTGAAGCTTTCTTT.

This rearrangement joins TRBV4-1 to TRBJ2-5; possibly TRBD2 for D (6 bases). Trimming stripped 0 bases from V and 4 bases from J, with 15 bases between. Germline V gene data show CDR1 as MGHRA and CDR2 as YSYEKL. The CDR3 spans 16 residues. Here the CDR3 reads CASSQDGGSGIETQYF. The CDR3, as DNA: TGCGCCAGCAGCCAAGATGGGGGGAGCGGCATAGAGACCCAGTACTTC.

This rearrangement joins TRBV5-3 to TRBJ2-7; 8 nucleotides match TRBD1. TRBV5-3 is labeled an ORF, and its function is uncertain. The CDR3 consists of 17 residues. With V trimmed by 1 base and J by 1 base, 10 bases remained unmatched. CDR3 sequence reads: CARSLTCDRGFSYEQYF. CDR3 bases: TGTGCCAGAAGCTTGACTTGTGACAGGGGTTTTTCCTACGAGCAGTACTTC.

This CDR3 is CASSVVGATNEKLFF. The CDR3 nucleotides are TGTGCCAGCAGCGTAGTAGGGGCAACTAATGAAAAACTGTTTTTT. J is TRBJ1-4 and V is TRBV9, with D perhaps matching TRBD1 (5 bases). CDR3 length equals 15 residues. V was clipped by 0 bases and J by 0 bases, with 6 bases between them. Germline V gene sequence: CDR1 SGDLS, CDR2 YYNGEE.

This clone was found a few times. The rearrangement joins TRBV5-1 to TRBJ1-5; TRBD1 is a possible D gene (5 bases). The CDR3 length is 15 residues. CDR1 and CDR2 (germline): SGHRS, YFSETQ. Trimming pared 0 bases from V and 2 bases from J, leaving 9 bases between. This CDR3 reads CASSLGQGGNQPQHF. The DNA of the CDR3 is TGCGCCAGCAGCTTGGGTCAGGGCGGCAATCAGCCCCAGCATTTT.

This chain uses TRBV9 with TRBJ1-6; 7 bases match TRBD1. Germline trimming cut 0 bases from V and 6 bases from J; bases unmatched to any gene: 3. The length of the CDR3 is 15 residues. The germline V gene encodes CDR1 SGDLS and CDR2 YYNGEE. CDR3 bases: TGTGCCAGCAGCGTAGAGGGGGCAGGTAATTCACCCCTCCACTTT. It specifies CASSVEGAGNSPLHF.

J is TRBJ1-4 and V is TRBV28, with D possibly being TRBD1 (5 bases). The CDR3 extends over 18 amino acids. Germline CDR1 is MDHEN and CDR2 is SYDVKM. The germline V and J ends were trimmed by 6 bases and 4 bases, with 24 bases remaining between them. The CDR3 sequence: CASSFRRGRGRLNEKLFF. The DNA for the CDR3 is TGTGCCAGCAGCTTTAGGAGGGGAAGAGGCCGACTTAATGAAAAACTGTTTTTT.

The V gene is TRBV11-2, the J gene TRBJ2-7, with 15 bases aligning to TRBD2. Germline V gene lookup returns CDR1 SGHAT and CDR2 FQNNGV. The CDR3 covers 16 residues. V was pared by 5 bases and J by 3 bases, with 5 bases of the junction left unmatched. CDR3 region: CASSGTSGRNLYEQYF. In nucleotides, the CDR3 is TGTGCCAGCAGCGGGACTAGCGGGAGGAACCTCTACGAGCAGTACTTC.

The rearrangement joins TRBV30 to TRBJ1-3; TRBD1 matches 7 bases. In germline, CDR1 is GTSNPN, CDR2 SVGIG (reference sequence). The V gene end was trimmed by 2 bases and the J gene end by 2 bases; junction bases not matched to a gene: 6. This CDR3 is built from 15 residues. The CDR3 loop is CAWSFRGQTGNTIYF. The CDR3 nucleotides read TGTGCCTGGAGTTTTCGGGGACAGACTGGAAACACCATATATTTT.

This clone was seen a few times. The genes are TRBV4-1 and TRBJ1-1; possible D gene TRBD1, 6 bases. V gave up 2 bases and J gave up 8 bases, with 21 bases separating them. There are 16 residues in the CDR3. Per the germline V gene, CDR1 is MGHRA and CDR2 is YSYEKL. The CDR3 bases are TGCGCCAGCAGCCAAATCCTACTACAGGGCTCCGGGGAAGCTTTCTTT. It codes for CASSQILLQGSGEAFF.

V is TRBV29-1 and J is TRBJ2-5; D gene ambiguous. Between the trimmed V and J ends, which lost 6 bases and 2 bases, there was a span of 10 bases. From germline, CDR1 is SQVTM and CDR2 ANQGSEA. This CDR3 comprises 12 residues. As DNA, the CDR3 is TGCAGCGTGAGCCCGGAGCAAGAGACCCAGTACTTC. Its translation: CSVSPEQETQYF.

V is TRBV9 and J is TRBJ2-7; TRBD1 agrees at 8 bases. The CDR3 extends over 15 amino acids. V was pared by 0 bases and J by 3 bases, with 5 bases of the junction left unmatched. Germline V gene sequence: CDR1 SGDLS, CDR2 YYNGEE. The CDR3 loop reads CASSVEGQGGYEQYF. CDR3 DNA: TGTGCCAGCAGCGTAGAAGGACAGGGAGGCTACGAGCAGTACTTC.

The chain joins TRBV7-9 to TRBJ2-7; 8 bases align to TRBD1. V lost 7 bases, J lost 0 bases, and 8 bases stayed unmatched. This CDR3 region has 15 residues. Germline V gene sequence: CDR1 SEHNR, CDR2 FQNEAQ (reference sequence). In DNA, the CDR3 is TGTGCCAGCACCCGGACAGGGTCCAACTCCTACGAGCAGTACTTC. Protein sequence: CASTRTGSNSYEQYF. The variable domain in full, with the rest retrieved from reference TRBV7-9 and TRBJ2-7, is DTGVSQNPRHKITKRGQNVTFRCDPISEHNRLYWYRQTLGQGPEFLTYFQNEAQLEKSRLLSDRFSAERPKGSFSTLEIQRTEQGDSAMYLCASTRTGSNSYEQYFGPGTRLTVT.

This clone was seen repeatedly, ten times or more. The CDR3 region is CASSLEPGAYNEQFF. CDR3 bases: TGTGCCAGCAGCCTCGAGCCGGGGGCCTACAATGAGCAGTTCTTC. V is TRBV6-5 and J is TRBJ2-1, with D maybe TRBD2 (6 bases). The V end was cut by 6 bases, the J end by 2 bases, with 14 bases between. Germline V CDR1 and CDR2: MNHEY, SVGAGI. The CDR3 totals 15 residues.

The chain carries TRBV28 and TRBJ2-7; D is possibly TRBD2 (5 bases). Germline CDR1 is MDHEN and CDR2 is SYDVKM. This CDR3 is 13 amino acids long. The V gene lost 3 bases and the J gene lost 4 bases, with 10 bases spanning the gap. Here the CDR3 reads CASSFLRGYEQYF. The CDR3 coding sequence is TGTGCCAGCAGTTTCCTACGGGGTTACGAGCAGTACTTC.

V usage is TRBV25-1 and J usage is TRBJ1-4; 7 positions agree with TRBD1. Trimming removed 6 bases from V and 7 bases from J; junction bases left unmatched: 8. Germline loops: CDR1 MGHDK, CDR2 SYGVNS. The CDR3 runs 14 residues. The CDR3 region has the DNA TGTGCCAGCAGATCTACAGGGGCGGGTGAAAAACTGTTTTTT. Protein sequence: CASRSTGAGEKLFF.

The chain carries TRBV14 and TRBJ2-3; 9 nucleotides match TRBD2. The germline CDR1 and CDR2 sequences are SGHDN and FVKESK. The V segment lost 0 bases and the J segment 8 bases; nucleotides outside the gene matches: 12. This CDR3 is 17 amino acids long. The CDR3 nucleotides read TGTGCCAGCAGCCAAGACGAGGGGCTAGCGGGGTTCGTTACGCAGTATTTT. Its protein is CASSQDEGLAGFVTQYF.

V and J are TRBV9 and TRBJ2-3, with 9 nucleotides matching TRBD1. There are 17 residues in the CDR3. Germline V gene data show CDR1 as SGDLS and CDR2 as YYNGEE. V dropped 4 bases and J dropped 4; count of bases not matched to a gene: 13. In DNA, the CDR3 is TGTGCCAGCAGCCTTCAACCACGGGACAGGGCCTCAGATACGCAGTATTTT. Amino acids: CASSLQPRDRASDTQYF.